The TCR beta chain described here comes from a study of beta chain features in type 1 diabetes (dated by TCRdb to 2016 to 2019). Study-level background: Patients and healthy donors did not differ in mean age, gender distribution, total cell number or subset yield. Whereas all 28 donors provided naive and central memory subsets, regulatory and stem cell-like memory subsets were isolated from just 8 patients and about eight healthy donors. The study compared the TCRB repertoires of sorted circulating CD4+ T cell subsets in recently diagnosed type 1 diabetes patients with those in matched healthy donors. A total of some 110 million sorted cells were examined across all samples, and the number of cells per subset was strongly correlated with RNA yield.

To note about this clone: Its antigen specificity is not known. Base qualities are missing; no much larger clone stands one base away.

Each donor gave one peripheral blood draw, averaging approximately 0.12 L, which was collected into heparinised tubes. Naive, central memory, regulatory and stem cell-like memory CD4+ T cells were sorted on a BD FACSAria II using a panel including CD45RO, CCR7, CD25, CD127, CD95 and CD27. Purity was above 95% for every sorted population. Right away, PBMCs were isolated by Lymphoprep density gradient centrifugation and were stained directly, with no culture step. Samples were stained and sorted in pairs, with one healthy donor and one patient per experiment, so that batch effects were minimized. What the study reported, not specific to this receptor: Type 1 diabetes patients showed a moderate but significant shortening of TCRB CDR3 length in all four CD4+ subsets. Because cDNA was sequenced instead of genomic DNA, activated cells with high expression could be over-represented, although the groups did not differ in activation or CD3 levels. Only small numbers of individuals were included in the HLA sub-analyses, which left unresolved whether HLA type had any influence on TCRB rearrangement. Shorter templates might be favored by PCR, yet because patient and control samples were amplified and corrected together, any such skew would affect both groups equally. Naive, central memory and regulatory TCRB repertoires appeared more similar among patients than among healthy donors. At VDJ recombination sites, patients with type 1 diabetes made fewer insertions and deleted more nucleotides, a pattern implying thymic rearrangement abnormalities.

V sheds 8 bases and J sheds 1 base, leaving 14 bases between their ends. CDR1 and CDR2, looked up from the germline V gene, are SGHVS and FQNEAQ. The CDR3 goes from the cysteine to the phenylalanine over 15 residues. The DNA shown is the 45-base CDR3, in frame from base 1. All of the isolated RNA was reverse transcribed with the High Capacity cDNA Reverse Transcription Kit, so expressed TCRB transcripts were sequenced. For stem cell-like memory T cell samples, survey-depth immunoSEQ sequencing was used, averaging about 970,000 total reads per sample. Sorted cells were lysed in RLT buffer, and RNA was extracted using DNase-treated RNeasy Micro or Mini kits according to cell number. To prevent cross-contamination, each cell subset was processed individually, whereas patient and healthy donor samples were processed jointly. TCRB sequences were amplified from cDNA with the immunoSEQ multiplex PCR, producing 87-bp fragments spanning the CDR3 region. Amplicons were sequenced on the Illumina HiSeq platform. The study's processing was this. PCR bias was computationally corrected using synthetic template baselines, reads within Hamming distance 2 were collapsed, and singletons that could not be merged were discarded. Reads were aligned against IMGT to assign V, D and J genes, CDR3 length and insertions or deletions at six rearrangement sites. Within each subset, clonotype counts were normalized to sorted cell number, after which true diversity and Gini coefficients were computed with the tcR R package. Repertoire sharing was quantified using the overlap coefficient calculated on TCRB nucleotide sequences. TCRdb mirrors the immuneACCESS table, restricted to in-frame sequences. Some clones are absent from its copies; in checked studies, under half trace to an unresolved V gene, and the reason for the others is unknown. D and trimming were read from the DNA, whereas the V and J calls and clone size are those reported in that table. Counted in this sample were around 16,000 clones; around 70% of them appeared once. 0.65% to 0.9% of the sample rests with the top ten.

This clonotype was sampled from a man aged 25-40 years with type 1 diabetes. The sequence joins TRBV7-8 to TRBJ2-2, and possibly TRBD2, on 6 matching bases. Sequenced sample: stem cell memory CD4+ T cells from blood. The cell subset or site label, as the study defines it: stem cell-like memory CD4+ T cells. The CDR3 here reads CASSLVGGNTGELFF. The nucleotide sequence is given as TGTGCCAGCTCTCTCGTGGGGGGGAACACCGGGGAGCTGTTTTTT.